This T cell receptor beta chain derives from a study of cytomegalovirus exposure and HLA in healthy donors. Study-level points and caveats: Per a later analysis, about 18,000 TCR beta sequences showed association with HLA alleles at 0.05 false discovery rate. Across donors, sequencing depth was assumed by presence/absence analyses to be roughly uniform.

Researchers ran the PCR with 60 Vbeta and 13 Jbeta primers. Here immunoSEQ multiplex PCR was the method, and the copy in TCRdb shows in-frame clones only, minus some. The sample includes over 95,000 clones, about 70% of them seen just once. This CDR3 is built from 15 residues. On this clone itself: Its specificity is not known.

The sequenced sample consisted of PBMCs. The clonotype originates from a human donor in good health. The V call is TRBV21-1, the J call TRBJ2-1; the listed D gene, TRBD1, was not tested against the DNA. TRBV21-1 is listed as a pseudogene. DNA for the CDR3: TGTGCCAGCAGCAAAGACAGGGAAACCTACAATGAGCAGTTCTTC. Its translation is CASSKDRETYNEQFF.